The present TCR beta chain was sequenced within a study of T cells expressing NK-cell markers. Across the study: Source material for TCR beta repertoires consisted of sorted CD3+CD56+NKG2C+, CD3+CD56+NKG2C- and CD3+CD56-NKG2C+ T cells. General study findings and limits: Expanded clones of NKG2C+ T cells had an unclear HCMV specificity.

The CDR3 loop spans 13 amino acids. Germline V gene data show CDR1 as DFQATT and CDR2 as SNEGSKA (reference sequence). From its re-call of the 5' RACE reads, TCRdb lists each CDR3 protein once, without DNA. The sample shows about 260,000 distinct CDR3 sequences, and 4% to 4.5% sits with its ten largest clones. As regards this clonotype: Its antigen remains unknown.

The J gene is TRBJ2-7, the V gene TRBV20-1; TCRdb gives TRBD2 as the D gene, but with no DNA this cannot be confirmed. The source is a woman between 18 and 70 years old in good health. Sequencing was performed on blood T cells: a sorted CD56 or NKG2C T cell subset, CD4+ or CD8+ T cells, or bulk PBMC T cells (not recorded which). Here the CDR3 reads CSARPGLADEQYF.